This T cell receptor (beta chain) stems from a study of cytomegalovirus exposure and HLA in healthy donors (dated by TCRdb to the late 2010s). The study in broad terms: According to an earlier analysis of several hundred of the donors, roughly 180 million T cells yielded over 100 million unique TCR beta sequences and approximately 300 Gb of sequence data. An early release that covered 500 to 800 HLA-typed donors contained approximately 300 gigabases of sequencing data and tens of millions of unique TCR sequences. Of the roughly 420 genotyped donors, roughly 80% were placed in the genetic ancestry cluster associated with self-reported Caucasian donors. The study aimed to test whether signatures of past pathogen exposure could be identified by cataloging public T cell receptors. Using immunosequencing, the study profiled T cell repertoires from some 670 subjects and related those repertoires to cytomegalovirus serostatus. A separate validation cohort of roughly 120 different subjects was used in addition to the roughly 620-subject first cohort. The study combined high-throughput TCR immunosequencing, statistical association of individual TCRs with disease status, and machine learning to predict cytomegalovirus infection status. In a later analysis, previously published TCR beta repertoires from 550 to 750 donors were re-analyzed and high-resolution HLA genotyping was added so that TCR occurrence patterns could be studied. In the later analysis, no new phenotypic data were used to find candidate immune exposures; instead, reliance was placed on TCR beta sequences and their occurrence across donors. An earlier analysis of some 500 of the donors applied high-throughput TCR beta sequencing to assess whether each TCR beta V gene segment acted as functional or pseudogenic. Donor age, sex, ethnicity and CMV serostatus were compiled together with the repertoire data. A later genetic analysis took genome-wide SNP genotypes for 398 of the 666 donors and used that subset as a discovery cohort. Every discovery cohort repertoire had been produced on one sequencing platform. Both class I and class II loci were covered by HLA typing, at four-digit resolution. The number of donors typed differed by locus, with roughly 629-640 for A, B, C, DRB1 and DQB1, roughly 520 for DQA1, 606 for DPA1, and 450 to 480 for DPB1. About five DR-DQ haplotypes were handled as single units for association and clustering, since linkage in the cohort was strong. Among 398 genotyped donors of the cohort, an average of about 240,000 unique TCR beta nucleotide sequences were sequenced per donor, roughly 20% of them non-productive.

V is trimmed back by 6 bases and J by 0 bases, and the junction contains 8 bases that no gene match accounts for. CDR1 is given as MDHEN and CDR2 as SYDVKM, both from the germline V gene. From the cysteine through the phenylalanine, the CDR3 covers 15 amino acids. The retained sequence is limited to the CDR3, 45 bases, with the frame set at the first base. Library prep was done by the immunoSEQ multiplex PCR assay. For the multiplex PCR, a mixture combining 60 forward primers for TCR Vbeta segments and 13 reverse primers for TCR Jbeta segments was used. The CDR3 region of rearranged TCR beta genes was amplified from genomic DNA by a multiplex PCR assay. On the Illumina HiSeq System, the amplified TCR beta libraries were sequenced as 87-base-pair reads. The paper's data handling went like this. A later analysis tallied tens of millions of unique TCR beta chains across the roughly 610 repertoires, and some 10 million of those chains were shared by two or more donors. Raw reads were error-corrected and collapsed into unique sequences with a nearest-neighbor algorithm that merged closely related sequences to remove PCR and sequencing errors. Alignment of CDR3 sequences to IMGT reference sequences was used to assign V, D and J gene segments. For a sequence to be retained, a match of at least six nucleotides to both a V gene segment and a J gene segment was required. A rearrangement was called productive if the CDR3 had no stop codons and remained in frame with V and J, and every other rearrangement was called non-productive. Following IMGT convention, CDR3 was defined as the stretch from the second conserved V-encoded cysteine to the conserved J-encoded phenylalanine. Sequences without an unambiguous match to a single V gene segment were excluded from the earlier analysis of 450 to 650 of the donors. An earlier analysis of some 500 of the donors classified V segments as functional when productive rearrangements were above 56.7% and as segregating when the standard deviation between donors was above 5%. A statistical classification framework was developed to diagnose cytomegalovirus status using the catalog of TCR beta chain sequences. A later analysis assigned V and J genes by comparing TCR nucleotide sequences with IMGT/GENE-DB human TR gene sequences. A later analysis assigned CDR3 sequences and most-parsimonious VDJ recombination scenarios with the TCRdist pipeline. In a later analysis, each TCR beta chain was defined by its CDR3 amino acid sequence together with its V-gene family, and reads lacking a unique V-gene family were excluded. To address suspected cross-contamination and a sequencing artifact, a later analysis removed over 500 highly shared, low-generation-probability nucleotide sequences. A later analysis calculated a clonal expansion index for each public chain from normalized within-repertoire ranks of inferred template counts. In a later analysis, generation probabilities were computed using a VDJ recombination model fitted to out-of-frame rearrangements, and the results were checked against IGoR. Hypergeometric tests were used in a later analysis to score TCR-TCR, TCR-HLA and TCR-CMV co-occurrence, with a repertoire-size bias correction applied to the TCR pairs. A later analysis estimated false discovery rates by permuting HLA or CMV assignments 20 times. In a later analysis, co-occurring TCRs were grouped using DBSCAN, and TCRdist sequence similarity was added for clustering within HLA-allele-positive subsets. Co-occurrence clustering excluded repertoires with fewer than 30,000 or more than 120,000 public chains, plus five with anomalous nucleotide sharing. Sourced from immuneACCESS, this table was stored by TCRdb with only in-frame sequences that have V and J called. A share of the clones is absent; for the studies checked, an unresolved V gene accounts for under half, and the remainder has no known explanation. V and J calls and clone size come straight from that table; D and trimming were deduced from the DNA. Here the sample has fewer than 250,000 clones; more than 70% occur a single time. The ten largest account for under 5% of the sample.

What the work shows at the level of the full study, not this receptor alone: In a later genetic analysis, a missense DCLRE1C variant was associated with V-gene and J-gene trimming of TCR beta chains, and the association was replicated in an independent cohort. Some IMGT-functional V segments, including TRBV6-2 and TRBV6-3, could not be told apart with the 87-base-pair reads, so those segments were excluded. Most TCR sequences were seen in very few donors, while some public TCRs were found in many individuals. Roughly uniform sequencing depth across donors was assumed in presence/absence analyses, although this assumption may not hold. In a later analysis, some 17,000 TCR beta sequences were associated with specific HLA alleles at a false discovery rate of 0.05. The only immune exposure information available for the cohort was CMV serostatus. A further reported finding was that TCR beta sequences accurately predicted the HLA-A and HLA-B alleles for most subjects in the first cohort. The cohort was sequenced for TCR beta chains only, and without alpha or paired-chain data the features that could be detected were limited. In both the original and validation cohorts, the classifier was reported to diagnose cytomegalovirus status with high specificity and sensitivity. The authors suggested that the approach could potentially be generalized to other disease states and immunological phenotypes. In an earlier analysis of around 500 of the donors, most TCR beta V segments appeared in productive rearrangements about 87% or about 30% of the time, broadly matching IMGT annotations. Correlated functional status among segregating V segments might be attributable to linkage disequilibrium, but an unknown experimental factor could not be ruled out. In a later analysis, HLA-associated TCR beta chains were found to be more clonally expanded and to have lower generation probabilities than equally common non-associated chains. When HLA alleles, especially DR and DQ, strongly co-occurred, attributing TCR associations to individual alleles was difficult. Several of the top co-occurrence clusters appeared to be linked to parvovirus B19, influenza, CMV and Epstein-Barr virus, according to a later analysis. In a later analysis, the rate of TCR association differed among HLA loci, with DRB1 alleles having the most associated TCRs and HLA-C alleles having the fewest. A later analysis found that most CMV-associated TCR beta chains appeared HLA-restricted, with HLA associations seemingly driven largely by CMV exposure. The study gave a list of 150 to 200 TCR beta chains associated with cytomegalovirus. About 17 rarely observed V segments, including chromosome 9 orphons, were excluded from the earlier analysis of some 590 of the donors because counts were too low. HLA typing was unavailable for some donors at each locus, so association tests used only the typed subset. In a later genetic analysis, fewer N-insertions in productive TCRs were reported among donors in an Asian-associated ancestry cluster than the roughly 700-donor mean. A few of the identified cytomegalovirus-associated TCR beta chains were confirmed in vitro to be specific for cytomegalovirus antigens. A cluster of highly shared sequence variants was judged likely to represent a technical artifact of the sequencing pipeline.

The cohort was made up of approximately 700 healthy bone marrow donors. Cohort members were all nominally healthy when sampled, although unrecorded immune exposures were likely present. The donor tested CMV seropositive, placing the donor among the approximately 310 seropositive members of the cohort. Each donor provided a peripheral blood sample, and peripheral blood mononuclear cells were used for TCR beta sequencing. Genomic DNA was extracted from the blood cell samples with the Qiagen DNeasy Blood Extraction Kit. A note on this clone: Its target antigen remains unknown. No base-level quality is on record; no much larger clone is a single base apart.

The sequence came from a man younger than 45 in good health and CMV-seropositive. The chain couples TRBV28 to TRBJ2-7, with TRBD2 matching 7 junction bases. The sample comprised PBMCs. The CDR3 is CASRTTGTTSYEQYF. Read as DNA, the sequence is TGTGCCAGCAGAACTACCGGGACTACCTCCTACGAGCAGTACTTC. The CDR3, completed at both ends by the reference TRBV28 and TRBJ2-7 genes, gives the full variable domain DVKVTQSSRYLVKRTGEKVFLECVQDMDHENMFWYRQDPGLGLRLIYFSYDVKMKEKGDIPEGYSVSREKKERFSLILESASTNQTSMYLCASRTTGTTSYEQYFGPGTRLTVT.